The table lists the clone carrying this T cell receptor beta chain with a few counts. The record originates from a study of T cell changes during pregnancy in multiple sclerosis. This CDR3 has 17 residues. The V gene end was trimmed by 0 bases and the J gene end by 0 bases; junction bases not matched to a gene: 3. Germline loops: CDR1 SNHLY, CDR2 FYNNEI. Method: immunoSEQ multiplex PCR; TCRdb's copy keeps in-frame clones and lacks some. The sample includes roughly 87,000 clones, about 93% of them seen just once. The chain couples TRBV2 to TRBJ2-3; TRBD2 aligns across 10 bases. The sequenced sample was peripheral blood, obtained in the third trimester of pregnancy. This receptor was identified in a female donor in good health, enrolled as a control in a pregnancy study. CDR3 bases: TGTGCCAGCAGTGAAGCGAGCGGGGGGGCGAGCACAGATACGCAGTATTTT. This encodes CASSEASGGASTDTQYF.